This TCR beta chain comes out of a study of blood T cell repertoires in COVID-19. Background on the study: COVID-19 samples from acute and convalescent phases originated in the United States, Italy and Spain. Nucleic acid was either cDNA or gDNA, and it came from T cells, B-cell-depleted T cells, or PBMCs.

In the study's own analysis: Nucleated cell number was recorded as an estimate derived from reference gene primer amplification. The assay was immunoSEQ multiplex PCR, and TCRdb's table has in-frame clones only and misses some. D and trimming come from the DNA, and the V and J calls and clone size come from that table. The profile shows 120,000 to 150,000 clones, 87% of them singletons. Germline values: CDR1 MNHEY, CDR2 SMNVEV (reference sequence). This CDR3 has 16 amino acids. The V gene end was trimmed by 5 bases and the J gene end by 7 bases; junction bases not matched to a gene: 9. What was sequenced was peripheral blood. The source is a man at least 80 years old with acute or convalescent COVID-19. The rearrangement joins TRBV27 to TRBJ2-1; 12 bases match TRBD2. Here the CDR3 DNA reads TGTGCCAGCAGTCTTCGACTAGCGGGAGATTTAAATGAGCAGTTCTTC. It is translated as CASSLRLAGDLNEQFF.